This is a list of T cell receptor beta chains from one sample in a study of cytomegalovirus exposure and HLA in healthy donors. Libraries were prepared by immunoSEQ multiplex PCR; TCRdb keeps only in-frame clonotypes and omits some of them. This table has under 300,000 clones, approximately 80% appearing once. Sequenced input: PBMCs. The receptors shown here come from a woman in her fifties or sixties in good health and CMV-seropositive. Both conserved end residues are part of each CDR3. Each record gives: V gene, clone size, CDR3 length, J gene, D gene, CDR3 DNA, CDR3 protein. The D gene is left open where the match is weak. Rows give clone size only sometimes, using once, few, many, or a class for an expanded clone.

>TRBV6-1|-|14|TRBJ2-7|TRBD1
TGTGCCAGCAGCCGACAGGGGAGCTCCGACGAGCAGTACTTC
CASSRQGSSDEQYF
>TRBV30|few|13|TRBJ1-5|-
TGTGCCTGGAGCCCGGGACTGAATCAGCCCCAGCATTTT
CAWSPGLNQPQHF
>TRBV27|-|18|TRBJ2-7|TRBD2
TGTGCCAGCAGTTTACGGACTAGCGGGAGTTGGGGGGGCTACGAGCAGTACTTC
CASSLRTSGSWGGYEQYF
>TRBV5-4|-|17|TRBJ2-1|TRBD2
TGTGCCAGCAGCCGAAAGCCCCCAGCGGGGGAGGGGGTAGGGGAGTTCTTC
CASSRKPPAGEGVGEFF
>TRBV11-3|few|12|TRBJ1-1|-
TGTGCCAGCAGCAACTTGAACACTGAAGCTTTCTTT
CASSNLNTEAFF
>TRBV28|-|14|TRBJ1-5|-
TGTGCCAGCAGTTTAGGGCCCACCAATCAGCCCCAGCATTTT
CASSLGPTNQPQHF
>TRBV28|few|15|TRBJ2-7|-
TGTGCCAGCAGAGGCCCGGCAGGGGCGTACTACGAGCAGTACTTC
CASRGPAGAYYEQYF
>TRBV5-1|-|17|TRBJ2-7|TRBD2
TGCGCCAGCAGCTTGGTCCGCCGACTAGCGTCGAACTACGAGCAGTACTTC
CASSLVRRLASNYEQYF
>TRBV4-2|few|18|TRBJ2-5|-
TGTGCCAGCAGCCAAGAACCCTGGACAGATCGGTTTCGGAAGACCCAGTACTTC
CASSQEPWTDRFRKTQYF
>TRBV28|once|13|TRBJ1-2|-
TGTGCCAGCAGTTTGGACAGTAACTATGGCTACACCTTC
CASSLDSNYGYTF
>TRBV11-2|-|13|TRBJ2-7|-
TGTGCCAGCACTTCTGACAGAACCTACGAGCAGTACTTC
CASTSDRTYEQYF
>TRBV7-6|-|17|TRBJ2-3|TRBD2
TGTGCCAGCAGCTTAGCGCCCAGCGGGAGGCCCACAGATACGCAGTATTTT
CASSLAPSGRPTDTQYF
>TRBV6-1|-|14|TRBJ2-7|-
TGTGCCAGCAGTGAGAGTCCATTCTACTACGAGCAGTACTTC
CASSESPFYYEQYF